One and the same sample provided the 25 T cell receptor beta chains below, sequenced in a study of CD8 T cells in ankylosing spondylitis listed by TCRdb under 2017. Library construction relied on 5' RACE. Sequencing was performed on an Illumina HiSeq 2500. TCRdb passed the public sequencing reads through fastp at Q25 and MiXCR, retaining productive beta sequences. Here each entry gathers all rows of one CDR3 protein and keeps the most common genes and DNA. The sample table lists around 300,000 distinct CDR3 sequences, around a tenth of them with a count of one. 9.1% of the sample lies in the top ten. The source material was blood, either unsorted or a sorted T cell fraction (not recorded which). Receptors were obtained from a female donor with ankylosing spondylitis or in good health (not recorded which).

Many counts were recorded for this clonotype. The V and J genes are TRBV20-1 and TRBJ2-1, with 13 positions matching TRBD2. CDR1 is DFQATT, CDR2 SNEGSKA, per germline (reference sequence). The CDR3 is 14 amino acids. Losses at the gene ends were 5 bases for V and 11 bases for J; bases not matched to a gene: 9. DNA of the CDR3: TGCAGTGCTTCTTTACCGGGACTAGCGGGAAAGCAGTTCTTC. It yields the protein CSASLPGLAGKQFF.

This clonotype was counted only a few times. The chain couples TRBV7-8 to TRBJ1-4; D is ambiguous. V was pared by 4 bases and J by 0 bases, with 9 bases between. The CDR3 is made up of 15 amino acids. Per germline, CDR1 SGHVS and CDR2 FQNEAQ. The CDR3 DNA sequence: TGTGCCAGCAGCTCCGGCGGATCAACTAATGAAAAACTGTTTTTT. Translated, it gives CASSSGGSTNEKLFF. Combining the CDR3 with reference TRBV7-8 and TRBJ1-4 gives the whole variable domain GAGVSQSPRYKVAKRGQDVALRCDPISGHVSLFWYQQALGQGPEFLTYFQNEAQLDKSGLPSDRFFAERPEGSVSTLKIQRTQQEDSAVYLCASSSGGSTNEKLFFGSGTQLSVL.

This clonotype was picked up many times. J is TRBJ1-5 and V is TRBV10-3, with D possibly being TRBD1 (5 bases). The germline V gene has CDR1 ENHRY and CDR2 SYGVKD. Trimming took 8 bases from V and 5 from J, leaving 13 bases between them. CDR3 length: 13 amino acids. CDR3 sequence: CAIAGQGDQPQHF. The CDR3 DNA reads TGTGCCATCGCGGGGCAGGGAGATCAGCCCCAGCATTTT.

This clonotype turned up a few times. The V call is TRBV7-9, the J call TRBJ1-5; D is undetermined. Germline CDR1 reads SEHNR; CDR2 reads FQNEAQ (reference sequence). Trimming shortened V by 5 bases and J by 4 bases, and 18 bases separated the two germline ends. This CDR3 region has 16 residues. Here the CDR3 DNA reads TGTGCCAGCAGCCCACGGACCGGAGGCCCTAATCAGCCCCAGCATTTT. It is translated as CASSPRTGGPNQPQHF.

This clonotype was seen ten or more times. J is TRBJ2-1 and V is TRBV29-1; 9 nucleotides match TRBD2. V lost 7 bases to trimming and J lost 8 bases; unmatched junction nucleotides: 6. Germline V CDR1 and CDR2: SQVTM, ANQGSEA. This CDR3 is built from 12 residues. The CDR3: CSAIAGAHEQFF. The CDR3 coding sequence is TGCAGCGCCATAGCGGGAGCCCATGAGCAGTTCTTC.

The V call is TRBV7-8, the J call TRBJ2-4; possible D gene TRBD2, 7 bases. Germline CDR1 and CDR2: SGHVS and FQNEAQ. V lost 5 bases and J lost 2, with 22 bases in between. This CDR3 is 18 amino acids long. The CDR3 region has the DNA TGTGCCAGCAGCCCCGGGGGAGGGGGAGATAGGACCAAAAACATTCAGTACTTC. Its translation is CASSPGGGGDRTKNIQYF. The entire variable domain, with the rest obtained from reference TRBV7-8 and TRBJ2-4, is as follows: GAGVSQSPRYKVAKRGQDVALRCDPISGHVSLFWYQQALGQGPEFLTYFQNEAQLDKSGLPSDRFFAERPEGSVSTLKIQRTQQEDSAVYLCASSPGGGGDRTKNIQYFGAGTRLSVL.

This clonotype was seen at least ten times. The chain carries TRBV20-1 and TRBJ2-3; 10 bases line up with TRBD2. The CDR3 covers 14 residues. Trimming at V came to 6 bases and at J to 3 bases, leaving 6 bases not matched to a gene. Germline lookup yields CDR1 DFQATT and CDR2 SNEGSKA (reference sequence). CDR3 DNA sequence: TGCAGTGCATCAACTAGCGGGATGACAGATACGCAGTATTTT. It translates to CSASTSGMTDTQYF.

The table lists this clonotype with many counts. This chain links TRBV20-1 with TRBJ1-1; TRBD1 agrees at 7 bases. Germline values: CDR1 DFQATT, CDR2 SNEGSKA (reference sequence). The junction had 6 bases not matched to a gene; V was cut back by 2 bases and J by 3 bases. This CDR3 contains 14 residues. In nucleotides, the CDR3 is TGCAGTGCTAGAAGGGGGCTGTCGGACACTGAAGCTTTCTTT. Protein sequence: CSARRGLSDTEAFF.

This clonotype occurred many times. The chain has TRBV9 and TRBJ2-2, with D perhaps TRBD2 (6 bases). CDR1 is SGDLS, CDR2 YYNGEE, per germline. This CDR3 has 12 residues. The V end lost 4 bases, the J end lost 6 bases, and 7 bases lay between the germline ends. In DNA, the CDR3 is TGTGCCAGCAGCCCTAGCGCCGGGGAGCTGTTTTTT. Translated, it gives CASSPSAGELFF.

This clonotype occurred many times. This chain uses TRBV27 with TRBJ1-1; tentative D call: TRBD1 (5 bases). The CDR3 is 13 residues long. From germline, CDR1 is MNHEY and CDR2 SMNVEV (reference sequence). Trimming pared 0 bases from V and 8 bases from J, leaving 10 bases between. The CDR3 sequence is CASSLSGRTEAFF. The CDR3 DNA sequence: TGTGCCAGCAGTTTATCGGGACGGACCGAAGCTTTCTTT.

This clonotype has just a few counts. The chain couples TRBV7-2 to TRBJ1-1; 7 bases are a match to TRBD1. Germline V lookup: CDR1 SGHTA, CDR2 FQGNSA. This CDR3 is 14 amino acids long. The V and J ends lost 5 bases and 4 bases, in that order; junction bases with no gene match: 7. The CDR3 protein is CASSRDRMGTEAFF. The DNA of the CDR3 is TGTGCCAGCAGCCGGGACAGAATGGGCACTGAAGCTTTCTTT. Complete variable domain (other parts from reference TRBV7-2 and TRBJ1-1): GAGVSQSPSNKVTEKGKDVELRCDPISGHTALYWYRQSLGQGLEFLIYFQGNSAPDKSGLPSDRFSAERTGGSVSTLTIQRTQQEDSAVYLCASSRDRMGTEAFFGQGTRLTVV.

To note about this clonotype: A much larger clone lies one base from this, so it may be a read error. V usage is TRBV5-1 and J usage is TRBJ2-2; no clear D gene. Germline V CDR1 and CDR2: SGHRS, YFSETQ. V was trimmed by 3 bases and J by 5 bases, leaving 8 bases between them. CDR3 size: 13 residues. For the CDR3, the DNA is TGCGCCAGCAGCTCGAAACCAACCGGGGAGCTGTTTTTT. It codes for CASSSKPTGELFF.

At least ten counts were recorded for this clonotype. The V and J genes are TRBV5-1 and TRBJ1-1, with 7 positions matching TRBD1. The germline CDR1 and CDR2 sequences are SGHRS and YFSETQ. The CDR3 length is 14 residues. The J segment lost 4 bases and the V segment lost 8 bases, leaving 11 bases of the junction unmatched. The CDR3 spells CASRRETGSTEAFF. The CDR3 coding sequence is TGCGCCAGTCGAAGAGAGACAGGGTCCACTGAAGCTTTCTTT.

Points on this clonotype: A much larger clone is a single base away; this may be a read error. This chain uses TRBV5-1 with TRBJ1-1; D not certain. This CDR3 is built from 14 residues. Per the germline V gene, CDR1 is SGHRS and CDR2 is YFSETQ. For the CDR3, the DNA is TGCCCCAGCAGCTTGGCCTGGGGTAGCGCTGAAGCTTTCTTT. It encodes CPSSLAWGSAEAFF.

This clonotype was seen many times. The CDR3 sequence is CATARDAKGYTF. DNA of the CDR3: TGTGCCACCGCCCGGGACGCGAAAGGCTACACCTTC. The genes are TRBV6-5 and TRBJ1-2, with D tentatively TRBD1 (5 bases). Looked up from germline, CDR1 is MNHEY and CDR2 is SVGAGI. The CDR3 is made up of 12 amino acids. V was trimmed by 10 bases and J by 8 bases, leaving 17 bases between them.

This clonotype was recorded at least ten times. The rearrangement joins TRBV28 to TRBJ1-2, with TRBD1 as a possible D gene (6 bases). Trimming stripped 7 bases from V and 1 base from J, with 13 bases between. Germline V gives CDR1 MDHEN, CDR2 SYDVKM. CDR3 size: 14 residues. The CDR3 region is CASTLAGDNYGYTF. The CDR3 DNA is TGTGCCAGCACGCTAGCAGGGGATAACTATGGCTACACCTTC.

The chain employs TRBV5-6 and TRBJ2-1, with no clear D. Trimming shortened V by 3 bases and J by 10 bases, and 20 bases separated the two germline ends. The CDR3 contains 15 residues. The germline V gene encodes CDR1 SGHDT and CDR2 YYEEEE. CDR3 region: CASSYPERARNEQFF. CDR3 coding DNA: TGTGCCAGCAGCTACCCCGAAAGGGCCAGGAACGAGCAGTTCTTC.

The table lists this clonotype with many counts. The V gene is TRBV5-1, the J gene TRBJ2-2; D unclear. CDR1 and CDR2 from the germline V gene are SGHRS and YFSETQ. V gave up 4 bases and J gave up 4 bases, with 11 bases separating them. The CDR3 consists of 14 residues. The CDR3 here is CASSRSRPTGELFF. The CDR3 DNA is TGCGCCAGCAGCCGGTCGCGTCCCACCGGGGAGCTGTTTTTT.

The chain links TRBV9 to TRBJ2-1; D uncertain. The CDR3 totals 16 residues. Looked up from germline, CDR1 is SGDLS and CDR2 is YYNGEE. V was pared by 3 bases and J by 2 bases, with 15 bases between. CDR3 loop: CASSGALTGPYNEQFF. The DNA for the CDR3 is TGTGCCAGCAGCGGGGCCCTGACGGGTCCCTACAATGAGCAGTTCTTC.

This clonotype has a count of ten or more. The chain recombines TRBV18 with TRBJ2-2; no definite D call. This CDR3 comprises 13 residues. The germline V gene encodes CDR1 KGHSH and CDR2 LQKENI. V was pared by 4 bases and J by 3 bases, with 6 bases between. The CDR3 loop reads CASSHRDTGELFF. In DNA form, the CDR3 reads TGTGCCAGCTCACATCGGGACACCGGGGAGCTGTTTTTT.

About this clonotype itself: Since a much larger clone is just one base distant, this may be a read error. This CDR3 fails to terminate in the conserved phenylalanine or tryptophan, so it likely reflects a read error. The chain employs TRBV20-1 and TRBJ2-7; D not certain. V lost 0 bases and J lost 4, with 4 bases in between. The germline gives CDR1 DFQATT, CDR2 SNEGSKA (reference sequence). The CDR3 is 11 residues long. The CDR3 reads CSARDQYEQYL. CDR3 in DNA: TGCAGTGCTAGAGATCAGTACGAGCAGTACTTG.

This clonotype was counted between two and nine times. This chain uses TRBV12-3 or TRBV12-4 with TRBJ1-5; maybe TRBD1 (5 bases). The V end was cut by 3 bases, the J end by 6 bases, with 9 bases between. This CDR3 is built from 13 residues. CDR3 sequence: CASSFEGSQPQHF. As DNA, the CDR3 is TGTGCCAGCAGTTTTGAGGGGAGTCAGCCCCAGCATTTT.

This clonotype was recorded many times. CDR3 coding DNA: TGTGCCAGCCGACCCGAGCGGGAGGTGAACACAGATACGCAGTATTTT. Its translation: CASRPEREVNTDTQYF. The chain joins TRBV7-9 to TRBJ2-3, with 9 nucleotides matching TRBD2. Trimming at V came to 8 bases and at J to 2 bases, leaving 11 bases not matched to a gene. There are 16 residues in the CDR3. Germline V gives CDR1 SEHNR, CDR2 FQNEAQ (reference sequence).

V gene TRBV30 combines with J gene TRBJ1-1; perhaps TRBD1 as D (6 bases). Germline CDR1 reads GTSNPN; CDR2 reads SVGIG (reference sequence). The CDR3 is 14 amino acids. Trimming left V 0 bases short and J 1 base short, with 9 bases between. CDR3 DNA sequence: TGTGCCTGGAGTGTAACAGGGCAGAACACTGAAGCTTTCTTT. Its translation is CAWSVTGQNTEAFF.

The chain is built from TRBV28 and TRBJ2-7; unclear D gene. Trimming removed 2 bases from V and 2 bases from J, with 10 bases in between. Per the germline V gene, CDR1 is MDHEN and CDR2 is SYDVKM. The CDR3 is made up of 14 amino acids. The CDR3 sequence: CASSLRAATYEQYF. Written as DNA, the CDR3 is TGTGCCAGCAGTTTACGGGCTGCTACCTACGAGCAGTACTTC.